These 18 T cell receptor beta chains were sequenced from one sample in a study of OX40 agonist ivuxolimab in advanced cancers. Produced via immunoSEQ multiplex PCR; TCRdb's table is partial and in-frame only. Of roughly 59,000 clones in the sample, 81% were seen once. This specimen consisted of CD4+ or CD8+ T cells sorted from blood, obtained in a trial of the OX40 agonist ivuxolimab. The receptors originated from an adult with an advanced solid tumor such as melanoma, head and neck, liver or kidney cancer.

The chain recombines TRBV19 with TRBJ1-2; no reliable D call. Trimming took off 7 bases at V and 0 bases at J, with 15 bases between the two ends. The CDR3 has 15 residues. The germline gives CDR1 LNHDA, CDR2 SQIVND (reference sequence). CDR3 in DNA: TGTGCCAGTATTTCTAGTCCAGGAGCTAACTATGGCTACACCTTC. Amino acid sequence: CASISSPGANYGYTF.

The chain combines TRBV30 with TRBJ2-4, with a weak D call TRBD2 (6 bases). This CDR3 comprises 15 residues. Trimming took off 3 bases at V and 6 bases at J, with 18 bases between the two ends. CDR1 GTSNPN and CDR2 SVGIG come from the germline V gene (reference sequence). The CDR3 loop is CAWSPRRAGLNIQYF. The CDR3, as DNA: TGTGCCTGGAGCCCGCGGAGGGCTGGTCTAAACATTCAGTACTTC. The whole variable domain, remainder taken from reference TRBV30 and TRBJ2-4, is SQTIHQWPATLVQPVGSPLSLECTVEGTSNPNLYWYRQAAGRGLQLLFYSVGIGQISSEVPQNLSASRPQDRQFILSSKKLLLSDSGFYLCAWSPRRAGLNIQYFGAGTRLSVL.

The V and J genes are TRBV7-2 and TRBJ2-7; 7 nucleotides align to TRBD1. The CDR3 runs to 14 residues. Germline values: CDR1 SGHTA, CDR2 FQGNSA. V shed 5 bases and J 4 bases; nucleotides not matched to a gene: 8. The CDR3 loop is CASSQTGNFYEQYF. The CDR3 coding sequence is TGTGCCAGCAGCCAGACAGGGAACTTTTACGAGCAGTACTTC.

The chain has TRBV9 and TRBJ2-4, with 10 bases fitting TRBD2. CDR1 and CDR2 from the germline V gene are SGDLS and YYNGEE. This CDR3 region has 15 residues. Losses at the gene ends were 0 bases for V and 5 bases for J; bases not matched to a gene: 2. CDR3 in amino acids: CASSVGTSGQNIQYF. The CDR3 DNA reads TGTGCCAGCAGCGTAGGGACTAGCGGTCAAAACATTCAGTACTTC.

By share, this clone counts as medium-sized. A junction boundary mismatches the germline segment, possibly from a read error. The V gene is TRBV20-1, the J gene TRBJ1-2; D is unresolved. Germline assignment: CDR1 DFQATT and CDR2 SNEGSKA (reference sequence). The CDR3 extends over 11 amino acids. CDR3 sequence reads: CSARDLGSGDF. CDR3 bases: TGCAGTGCTAGAGATCTCGGGTCGGGCGACTTC.

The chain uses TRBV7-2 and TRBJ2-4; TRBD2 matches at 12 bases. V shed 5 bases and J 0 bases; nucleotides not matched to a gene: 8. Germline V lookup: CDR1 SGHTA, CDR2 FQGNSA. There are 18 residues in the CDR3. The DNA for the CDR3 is TGTGCCAGCAGCCCCCAACTAGCGGGGGGATTAGCCAAAAACATTCAGTACTTC. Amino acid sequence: CASSPQLAGGLAKNIQYF.

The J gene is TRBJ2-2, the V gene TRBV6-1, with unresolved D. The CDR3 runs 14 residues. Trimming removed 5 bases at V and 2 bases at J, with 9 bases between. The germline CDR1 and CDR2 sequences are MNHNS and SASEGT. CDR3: CASSKVGNTGELFF. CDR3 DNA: TGTGCCAGCAGTAAAGTCGGAAACACCGGGGAGCTGTTTTTT.

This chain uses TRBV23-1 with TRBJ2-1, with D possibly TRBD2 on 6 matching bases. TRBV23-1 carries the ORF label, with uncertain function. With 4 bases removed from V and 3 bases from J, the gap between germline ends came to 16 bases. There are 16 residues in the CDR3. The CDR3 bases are TGCGCCAGCAGTCGGTGGGGGGTTGAGGGCTACAATGAGCAGTTCTTC. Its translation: CASSRWGVEGYNEQFF.

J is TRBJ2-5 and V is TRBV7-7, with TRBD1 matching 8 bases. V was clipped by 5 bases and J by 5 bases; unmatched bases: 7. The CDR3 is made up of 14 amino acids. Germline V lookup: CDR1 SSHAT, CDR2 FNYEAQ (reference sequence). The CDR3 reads CASSPRGPWETQYF. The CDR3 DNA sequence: TGTGCCAGCAGCCCCAGGGGGCCTTGGGAGACCCAGTACTTC.

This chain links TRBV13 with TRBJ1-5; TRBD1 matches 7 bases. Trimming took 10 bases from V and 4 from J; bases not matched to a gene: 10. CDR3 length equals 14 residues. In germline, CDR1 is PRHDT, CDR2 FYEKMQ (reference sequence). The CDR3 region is CATAQGGLNQPQHF. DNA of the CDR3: TGTGCCACCGCCCAGGGGGGCCTGAATCAGCCCCAGCATTTT.

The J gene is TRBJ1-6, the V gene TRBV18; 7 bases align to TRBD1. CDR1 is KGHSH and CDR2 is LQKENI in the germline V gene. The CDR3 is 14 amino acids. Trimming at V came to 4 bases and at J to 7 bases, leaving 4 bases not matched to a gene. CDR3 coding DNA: TGTGCCAGCTCACTCAGACAGGGAAATTCACCCCTCCACTTT. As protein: CASSLRQGNSPLHF.

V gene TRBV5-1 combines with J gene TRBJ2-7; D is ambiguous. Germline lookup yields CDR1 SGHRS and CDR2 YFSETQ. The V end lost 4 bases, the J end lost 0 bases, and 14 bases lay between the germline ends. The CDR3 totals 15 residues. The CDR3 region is CASSPDGQPSYEQYF. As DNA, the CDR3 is TGCGCCAGCAGCCCGGACGGCCAACCCTCCTACGAGCAGTACTTC.

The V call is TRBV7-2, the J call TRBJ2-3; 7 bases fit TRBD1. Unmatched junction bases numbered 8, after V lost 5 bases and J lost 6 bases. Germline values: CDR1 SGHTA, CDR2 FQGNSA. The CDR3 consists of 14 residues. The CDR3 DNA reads TGTGCCAGCAGCCCCCTTCGACAGGGCGATACGCAGTATTTT. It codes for CASSPLRQGDTQYF.

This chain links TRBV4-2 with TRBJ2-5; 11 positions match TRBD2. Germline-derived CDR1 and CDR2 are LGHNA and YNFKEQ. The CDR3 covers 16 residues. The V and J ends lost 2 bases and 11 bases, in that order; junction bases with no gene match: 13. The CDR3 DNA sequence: TGTGCCAGCAGCCAACACCCCGAACTAGCGGGGGTTCATCAGTACTTC. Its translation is CASSQHPELAGVHQYF.

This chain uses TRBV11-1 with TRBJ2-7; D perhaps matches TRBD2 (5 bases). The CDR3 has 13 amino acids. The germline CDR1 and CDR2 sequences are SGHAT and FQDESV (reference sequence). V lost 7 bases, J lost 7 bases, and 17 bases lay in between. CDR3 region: CASTYGVAGEQYF. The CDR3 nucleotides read TGTGCCAGCACTTACGGGGTTGCTGGAGAGCAGTACTTC.

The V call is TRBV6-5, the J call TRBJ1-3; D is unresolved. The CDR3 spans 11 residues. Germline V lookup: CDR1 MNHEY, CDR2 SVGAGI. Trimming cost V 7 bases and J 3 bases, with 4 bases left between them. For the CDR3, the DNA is TGTGCCAGCACCGGTGGAAACACCATATATTTT. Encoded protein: CASTGGNTIYF.

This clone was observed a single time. CDR3 sequence: CASSPPGGVYEQYF. The CDR3 bases are TGTGCCAGCAGTCCCCCCGGGGGGGTTTACGAGCAGTACTTC. V usage is TRBV6-6 and J usage is TRBJ2-7, with 8 bases that match TRBD2. The CDR3 loop spans 14 amino acids. J lost 4 bases, V lost 5 bases, and 7 bases had no gene match. The germline gives CDR1 MNHNY, CDR2 SVGAGI (reference sequence).

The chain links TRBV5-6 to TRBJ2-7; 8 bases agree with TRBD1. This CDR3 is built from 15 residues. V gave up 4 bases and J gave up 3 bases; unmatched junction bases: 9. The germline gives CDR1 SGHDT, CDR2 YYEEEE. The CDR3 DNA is TGTGCCAGCAGCGCCCGGACAGGGAGGTACTACGAGCAGTACTTC. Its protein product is CASSARTGRYYEQYF. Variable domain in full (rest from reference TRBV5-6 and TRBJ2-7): DAGVTQSPTHLIKTRGQQVTLRCSPKSGHDTVSWYQQALGQGPQFIFQYYEEEERQRGNFPDRFSGHQFPNYSSELNVNALLLGDSALYLCASSARTGRYYEQYFGPGTRLTVT.